This TCR beta chain comes out of a study of STAT3 mutations in large granular lymphocyte leukemia. On the study more broadly: Roughly half of the longitudinally sequenced T-LGLL patients carried detectable canonical activating STAT3 mutations. Findings and caveats of the study: At least one immunodominant TCR beta clonotype appeared in every T-cell large granular lymphocyte leukemia patient.

Note on this clone: The antigen remains unidentified.

Trimming cost V 4 bases and J 5 bases, with 14 bases left between them. The CDR3 runs to 15 residues. The germline V gene encodes CDR1 LGHNA and CDR2 YNFKEQ. Average productive template count per sample was roughly 40,000. Repertoires were generated with immunoSEQ multiplex PCR, while TCRdb's copy carries only in-frame clones and drops some. The data show 15,000 to 17,000 clones, around 90% seen once. The source material was peripheral blood mononuclear cells. The genes are TRBV4-2 and TRBJ2-2; D is possibly TRBD2 (7 bases). The clonotype was recovered from a woman aged 45-65 years with T-cell large granular lymphocyte leukemia. Some clones in this sample may be carry-over from other donors' samples. CDR3 sequence: CASSRAGEGTGELFF. CDR3 coding DNA: TGTGCCAGCAGCCGGGCAGGGGAGGGGACCGGGGAGCTGTTTTTT.